These T cell receptor beta chains were read from a single sample in a study of blood T cell repertoires in COVID-19. TCRdb keeps only in-frame clones here, not all; method: immunoSEQ multiplex PCR. The sample consists of roughly 150,000 clones, around 90% of them appearing once. The sample was peripheral blood. The receptors originated from a human donor in a cohort sampled during active COVID-19. Both conserved end residues are part of each CDR3. D genes are given only for firm matches. The size field is filled for only some rows; it gives once, few, many or a size class.

V gene	J gene	clone size	D gene	CDR3 DNA	CDR3 protein
TRBV11-2	TRBJ1-2	few	TRBD1	TGTGCCAGCAGACGAACTCAGGGGGCCTATGGCTACACCTTC	CASRRTQGAYGYTF
TRBV19	TRBJ1-4	NA	NA	TGTGCCAGTAGTATAGGATTCGGGGGTTCTCGGGAAAAACTGTTTTTT	CASSIGFGGSREKLFF
TRBV30	TRBJ2-7	NA	NA	TGTGCCTGGAAGCGGGACACCGAAATATACGAGCAGTACTTC	CAWKRDTEIYEQYF
TRBV7-9	TRBJ1-2	NA	TRBD1	TGTGCCAGCAGCCCCACAGGGGGTAACTATGGCTACACCTTC	CASSPTGGNYGYTF
TRBV19	TRBJ2-2	NA	NA	TGTGCCAGTAGTGTTTCGACAGGGAACACCGGGGAGCTGTTTTTT	CASSVSTGNTGELFF
TRBV5-4	TRBJ2-7	NA	TRBD1	TGTGCCAGCAGCCCACCCGGGACAGGGTCGGTCAACGAGCAGTACTTC	CASSPPGTGSVNEQYF
TRBV6-5	TRBJ1-6	few	NA	TGTGCCAGCCTTGTTTCGCAGTTAAATTCACCCCTCCACTTT	CASLVSQLNSPLHF
TRBV30	TRBJ2-1	NA	NA	TGTGCCTGGAGCTCGACGGGGAATGAGCAGTTCTTC	CAWSSTGNEQFF
TRBV12-3/TRBV12-4	TRBJ1-2	NA	NA	TGTGCCAGCAGTACACAGGGACCCTATGGCTACACCTTC	CASSTQGPYGYTF
TRBV6-1	TRBJ2-7	NA	NA	TGTGCCAGCAGTGCCCCGTCGTGGAGAAGGACCTACGAGCAGTACTTC	CASSAPSWRRTYEQYF
TRBV6-1	TRBJ2-7	NA	NA	TGTGCCAGCAGTGAAGGGCCCAGGGGTTACGAGCAGTACTTC	CASSEGPRGYEQYF
TRBV11-1	TRBJ2-2	NA	TRBD1	TGTGCCAGCAGCCCACCGGGACAGGCGAACACCGGGGAGCTGTTTTTT	CASSPPGQANTGELFF
TRBV6-6	TRBJ1-2	NA	TRBD1	TGTGCCAGCCGGGACAGGGGGCGCGGAGACTATGGCTACACCTTC	CASRDRGRGDYGYTF
TRBV5-4	TRBJ1-2	NA	NA	TGTGCCAGCAGCACCCTGGCTCTTGGCTACACCTTC	CASSTLALGYTF
TRBV11-2	TRBJ1-1	NA	TRBD1	TGTGCCAGCAGCTTCGGAATAACAGGGGGCGCGTCGGACACTGAAGCTTTCTTT	CASSFGITGGASDTEAFF
TRBV29-1	TRBJ2-7	NA	NA	TGCAGCGCTGAACAGGGTTCCGAGCAGTACTTC	CSAEQGSEQYF
TRBV29-1	TRBJ2-3	NA	TRBD2	TGCAGCGTCTTAGCGGGGGATTCTAATACGCAGTATTTT	CSVLAGDSNTQYF
TRBV18	TRBJ2-7	NA	NA	TGTGCCAGCTCACCAGCGGCGGCCTACGAGCAGTACTTC	CASSPAAAYEQYF
TRBV5-6	TRBJ2-7	NA	TRBD1	TGTGCCAGCAGCTTATCCGGGACAGGGGCGAACGAGCAGTACTTC	CASSLSGTGANEQYF
TRBV9	TRBJ1-2	NA	NA	TGTGCCAGCAGCGTAGGATCGAGGCGGGTCTCTGGCTACACCTTC	CASSVGSRRVSGYTF
TRBV6-5	TRBJ2-2	NA	NA	TGTGCCAGCAGTATCTTCGCGAACACCGGGGAGCTGTTTTTT	CASSIFANTGELFF
TRBV28	TRBJ1-5	NA	TRBD1	TGTGCCAGCAGTTTATCCCTGGGGACAGCCCGCAATCAGCCCCAGCATTTT	CASSLSLGTARNQPQHF
TRBV6-5	TRBJ1-5	NA	NA	TGTGCCAGCAGGTGGGGGGGGGATAGCAATCAGCCCCAGCATTTT	CASRWGGDSNQPQHF
TRBV3-1/TRBV3-2	TRBJ1-6	NA	TRBD1	TGTGCCAGCAGCCAAAATGACAGGGAAGCACCCCTCCACTTT	CASSQNDREAPLHF
TRBV5-4	TRBJ2-5	NA	NA	TGTGCCAGCAGCGGAAGGGCGGGGCGGGAGACCCAGTACTTC	CASSGRAGRETQYF
TRBV6-5	TRBJ2-2	NA	NA	TGTGCCAGCAGTCGCGGGACCGGGGAGCTGTTTTTT	CASSRGTGELFF
TRBV30	TRBJ2-3	NA	TRBD1	TGTGCCTGGAGTGTACCAGAGACAGGGGGTACAGATACGCAGTATTTT	CAWSVPETGGTDTQYF
TRBV2	TRBJ2-7	NA	TRBD1	TGTGCCAGCAGTGGGTGGGACAGGGGGCTTCTCTCCTACGAGCAGTACTTC	CASSGWDRGLLSYEQYF
TRBV19	TRBJ1-4	NA	NA	TGTGCCAGTAGTATACAGGGGAATGAAAAACTGTTTTTT	CASSIQGNEKLFF